This TCR beta chain was captured in a study of blood T cell repertoires in COVID-19. Whole-study context: COVID-19 samples from acute and convalescent phases originated in the United States, Italy and Spain. Nucleic acid was either cDNA or gDNA, and it came from T cells, B-cell-depleted T cells, or PBMCs.

V lost 1 base and J lost 2; bases outside the gene matches: 3. CDR3 length: 16 amino acids. Germline-derived CDR1 and CDR2 are SGHTA and FQGNSA. Per the authors' pipeline: Amplified reference gene primers provided the basis for estimating nucleated cell counts. Assay used: immunoSEQ multiplex PCR; TCRdb lists only in-frame clones, some missing. V, J and clone size are those of that table, while D and trimming were read from the DNA. Of a few hundred thousand clones in the sample, 88% were seen once. The sequencing sample was made of peripheral blood. V gene TRBV7-2 combines with J gene TRBJ2-1, with 9 bases aligning to TRBD2. This clonotype originated in a woman in her 70s with COVID-19, enrolled during active disease. CDR3: CASSLVASGAYNEQFF. Written as DNA, the CDR3 is TGTGCCAGCAGCTTAGTAGCTAGCGGGGCCTACAATGAGCAGTTCTTC.